This T cell receptor beta chain emerged from a study of Ad26.COV2.S vaccination and SARS-CoV-2 variants. Study-wide results and limits: Relative to placebo recipients, vaccine recipients exhibited elevated spike-specific TCR breadth.

Method: immunoSEQ multiplex PCR; TCRdb's copy keeps in-frame clones and lacks some. The sample shows about 680,000 clones, around 90% of them seen only once. Treatment specified: around 19 received Ad26.COV2.S at low or high dose, single or two shots; roughly 5 received placebo; per-sample allocation not given. Sampling was done on day 63 after the first vaccine or placebo injection. Notes on this clone: The antigen is not known.

The CDR3 extends over 15 amino acids. After removal of 11 bases from V and 5 bases from J, the junction contained 14 bases not matched to a gene. Germline V gene sequence: CDR1 ENHRY, CDR2 SYGVKD. Sequenced here: peripheral blood, sampled in a trial of Ad26.COV2.S vaccine versus placebo. The chain employs TRBV10-3 and TRBJ2-3, with 9 bases aligning to TRBD2. The clonotype was recovered from a person aged 18-60 years who received the Ad26.COV2.S COVID-19 vaccine or a placebo. CDR3 sequence: CAFNSIAGARDTQYF. For the CDR3, the DNA is TGTGCCTTCAACTCGATAGCGGGAGCGCGAGATACGCAGTATTTT.